The 14 T cell receptor beta chains reported below all come from one sample, sequenced in a study of T cells in Graves' hyperthyroidism and ophthalmopathy. What was amplified from RNA transcripts were TCR beta CDR3 regions. The primer set for the first-round RT-PCR of the TCR CDR3 was HTBI. TCRdb re-analysed the multiplex PCR reads in MiXCR, keeping a single row per CDR3 protein. The repertoire has under 400,000 distinct CDR3 sequences, around 18% of them found once; the top ten carry roughly a sixth. The specimen sequenced was blood. These receptors all stem from a woman aged 40 to 50 with Graves' ophthalmopathy.

In its sample, this clonotype was seen a few times. The chain joins TRBV29-1 to TRBJ1-3; D possibly corresponds to TRBD1 (6 bases). V shed 7 bases and J shed 2 bases, with 12 bases lying between them. The CDR3 sequence is 13 residues long. Germline assignment: CDR1 SQVTM and CDR2 ANQGSEA. For the CDR3, the DNA is TGCAGCGCCCTAACAGGGCCTGGAAACACCATATATTTT. Protein: CSALTGPGNTIYF.

This clonotype occurred a few times. The CDR3 is CASGRGQGGYGYTF. In DNA form, the CDR3 reads TGTGCCAGCGGGCGGGGACAGGGAGGCTATGGCTACACCTTC. V is TRBV6-1 and J is TRBJ1-2; 9 positions match TRBD1. V shed 8 bases and J 4 bases; nucleotides not matched to a gene: 8. Germline CDR1 reads MNHNS; CDR2 reads SASEGT. The CDR3 is 14 residues long.

The gene calls are TRBV7-2 and TRBJ2-5; 10 bases line up with TRBD1. Germline V gives CDR1 SGHTA, CDR2 FQGNSA. This CDR3 comprises 14 residues. With 5 bases clipped from V and 5 bases from J, the junction kept 5 bases outside the gene matches. The CDR3, as DNA: TGTGCCAGCAGCCAGACAGGGGGCGGGGAGACCCAGTACTTC. It codes for CASSQTGGGETQYF.

This clonotype appeared many times. The chain is built from TRBV19 and TRBJ1-1; a possible D gene is TRBD1 (5 bases). V was trimmed by 7 bases and J by 1 base, leaving 10 bases between them. Germline values: CDR1 LNHDA, CDR2 SQIVND (reference sequence). The CDR3 extends over 13 amino acids. The DNA of the CDR3 is TGTGCCAGTATAGGGGAGGGGAACACTGAAGCTTTCTTT. Protein sequence: CASIGEGNTEAFF.

At least ten counts were recorded for this clonotype. The chain couples TRBV29-1 to TRBJ2-5, with a weak D call TRBD2 (6 bases). This CDR3 region has 15 residues. Germline loops: CDR1 SQVTM, CDR2 ANQGSEA. Trimming pared 3 bases from V and 2 bases from J, leaving 16 bases between. The CDR3 DNA sequence: TGCAGCGTTGATGGGGCTAGCGCATATCAAGAGACCCAGTACTTC. This gives the protein CSVDGASAYQETQYF.

This clonotype was recorded at least ten times. The rearrangement joins TRBV11-1 to TRBJ2-5, with a tentative D call TRBD2 (5 bases). There are 13 residues in the CDR3. Germline assignment: CDR1 SGHAT and CDR2 FQDESV (reference sequence). V lost 6 bases and J 3 bases, leaving 11 bases between the germline ends. CDR3 DNA: TGTGCCAGCAGGCAATACGGGGAAGAGACCCAGTACTTC. It is translated as CASRQYGEETQYF.

The rearrangement joins TRBV6-5 to TRBJ2-7, with no clear D. This CDR3 is 14 amino acids long. The V gene's germline CDR1 is MNHEY and CDR2 SVGAGI. The ends were cut back, 2 bases at V and 0 bases at J, with 8 bases in the middle. In DNA, the CDR3 is TGTGCCAGCAGTTACAAGACGACCTCCTACGAGCAGTACTTC. Its translation: CASSYKTTSYEQYF.

Many counts were recorded for this clonotype. The chain joins TRBV28 to TRBJ2-3; the match to TRBD1 covers 7 bases. CDR3 size: 16 residues. The V gene end was trimmed by 6 bases and the J gene end by 3 bases; junction bases not matched to a gene: 12. Germline CDR1 is MDHEN and CDR2 is SYDVKM. CDR3 sequence reads: CASSPTLGQLTDTQYF. DNA of the CDR3: TGTGCCAGCAGCCCTACTTTGGGACAGTTGACAGATACGCAGTATTTT.

This clonotype was seen repeatedly, ten times or more. The chain is built from TRBV27 and TRBJ1-5; 7 positions agree with TRBD1. In germline, CDR1 is MNHEY, CDR2 SMNVEV (reference sequence). This CDR3 is built from 14 residues. The V segment lost 7 bases and the J segment 4 bases; nucleotides outside the gene matches: 7. CDR3 bases: TGTGCCAGCAAGGACAGGATTGCAAATCAGCCCCAGCATTTT. Translation gives CASKDRIANQPQHF.

The CDR3 nucleotides read TGTGCCAGCAGGGGAGCGGGATGGGGGAGCACTGAAGCTTTCTTT. Protein: CASRGAGWGSTEAFF. The chain employs TRBV6-1 and TRBJ1-1; the D gene is possibly TRBD1 (5 bases). The length of the CDR3 is 15 residues. Trimming removed 6 bases at V and 4 bases at J, with 18 bases between. CDR1 is MNHNS, CDR2 SASEGT, per germline.

This clonotype has ten or more counts. The chain recombines TRBV28 with TRBJ1-2; D is possibly TRBD1 (5 bases). V was shortened by 3 bases and J by 8 bases, with 22 bases between the two germline ends. The CDR3 has 16 residues. Germline-derived CDR1 and CDR2 are MDHEN and SYDVKM. The CDR3 here is CASSFPRRGRVQGYTF. CDR3 nucleotide sequence: TGTGCCAGCAGTTTTCCGCGTAGGGGCAGGGTGCAGGGCTACACCTTC.

The chain recombines TRBV5-6 with TRBJ2-7, with D possibly TRBD2 on 6 matching bases. Germline V lookup: CDR1 SGHDT, CDR2 YYEEEE. CDR3 length: 14 amino acids. Trimming took 4 bases from V and 11 from J, leaving 22 bases between them. The CDR3 coding sequence is TGTGCCAGCAGCCCTCAAGGCGGGGCCAACAAGGAGTACTTC. It specifies CASSPQGGANKEYF.

The chain recombines TRBV19 with TRBJ2-7, with D unclear. Trimming removed 5 bases at V and 3 bases at J, with 11 bases between. From germline, CDR1 is LNHDA and CDR2 SQIVND (reference sequence). This CDR3 spans 13 amino acids. The CDR3 coding sequence is TGTGCCAGTAGTGTCGCCCAGAGCTACGAGCAGTACTTC. As protein: CASSVAQSYEQYF. Combining the CDR3 with reference TRBV19 and TRBJ2-7 gives the whole variable domain DGGITQSPKYLFRKEGQNVTLSCEQNLNHDAMYWYRQDPGQGLRLIYYSQIVNDFQKGDIAEGYSVSREKKESFPLTVTSAQKNPTAFYLCASSVAQSYEQYFGPGTRLTVT.

This chain links TRBV28 with TRBJ1-2, with no clear D. The germline V gene encodes CDR1 MDHEN and CDR2 SYDVKM. There are 14 residues in the CDR3. Trimming took 2 bases from V and 1 from J, leaving 8 bases between them. CDR3 region: CASSLRGLNYGYTF. The CDR3, as DNA: TGTGCCAGCAGTTTACGTGGACTTAACTATGGCTACACCTTC.